This T cell receptor (beta chain) is from a study of T cells in Graves' hyperthyroidism and ophthalmopathy (dated by TCRdb to between 2019 and 2020). About the study as a whole: Peripheral blood was collected at initial diagnosis, before any treatment. After blood sampling, hyperthyroidism patients were treated with methimazole at a starting dose of 30 mg daily, and ophthalmopathy patients were treated with high-dose intravenous methylprednisolone. To identify TCR V-J signatures that set the groups apart, the researchers used a discovery cohort of 90 to 100 patients, made up of 43 with Graves' ophthalmopathy and approximately 57 with stable Graves' hyperthyroidism. Prospective prediction of ophthalmopathy was tested in an independent validation cohort consisting of roughly 19 hyperthyroidism patients and some 16 patients who later progressed to ophthalmopathy. The paper describes TCR Vbeta CDR3 sequencing of around 140 peripheral blood samples, made up of 43 ophthalmopathy patients, 70 to 75 hyperthyroidism patients and some 17 progressor patients. Thyroid tissue and blood T-cell repertoires from about six Graves' hyperthyroidism patients were also compared in the study. The roughly 99 discovery patients were divided at random into training and test sets in a 7:3 ratio.

This clonotype was observed a handful of times. The antigen this receptor binds is unknown. Base qualities are not at hand, and no much larger clone is one base apart. Trimming at the junction amounts to 1 base on V and 2 bases on J, and the germline ends lie 12 bases apart. For CDR1 and CDR2, the germline V gene lists SGHVS and FNYEAQ. The CDR3 contains 15 residues, cysteine and phenylalanine counted. The read is trimmed to its CDR3 DNA, 45 bases read in frame from base 1. The hyperthyroidism patients were between 18 and 65 years old and newly diagnosed, with a disease duration of less than 2 months. Patients with uncontrolled infections, other autoimmune diseases, pregnancy or lactation were excluded. Clinical symptoms, serum thyroxine and TRAb, thyroid ultrasound, and orbital computed tomography formed the basis for the diagnoses. For progressor patients, blood was drawn at the first diagnosis of hyperthyroidism, before any ophthalmopathy symptoms had appeared. PBMCs were isolated from about 10 ml of fresh peripheral blood by Ficoll-Paque density gradient centrifugation. Progressor patients were first diagnosed with Graves' hyperthyroidism and then developed ophthalmopathy during follow-up. Trizol reagent was used to extract total RNA, and RNA quality was then checked on an Agilent 2100 Bioanalyzer.

The TCR beta CDR3 regions were amplified from the RNA transcripts. The first round of RT-PCR for the TCR CDR3 was performed with the HTBI primer set and the Qiagen OneStep RT-PCR kit. A second multiplex PCR round built the libraries, followed by size selection and purification. Sequencing of the libraries was done on an Illumina HiSeq2000 using paired-end 100 bp reads. The published analysis was carried out like this. SOAPnuke was used to process the raw data, removing reads that contained adapters or uncalled bases, had a mean Phred below 15, or lacked an exact match to the constant primer or identifier. COPE v1.2.5 was used to merge the high-quality paired reads, and each unique nucleotide sequence was defined as a clonotype. Clonotypes were aligned to IMGT TRBV, TRBD and TRBJ reference segments using MiTCR v1.1. The analysis was restricted to V-J combinations with a frequency above 0.0001, which together covered roughly 99% of the repertoires. A TCS score was defined as the ratio between F50 (clonal expansion) and ExV (chaos), using BLOSUM62-based TCRdist between CDR3 peptides within each V-J. Welch's t-statistics and random forest reduced fewer than 600 V-J features to roughly 13, which were used in a naive Bayes classifier (R e1071). TCRdb itself trimmed the public reads at Q25 with fastp, ran MiXCR and retained productive beta chains. Identical CDR3 protein sequences are pooled into one entry, listed with their most common genes and DNA. For this entry, the V and J calls and clone size follow TCRdb and not the study's own pipeline. The sample table lists 690,000 or so distinct CDR3 sequences, about 19% of them with a count of one. 16% of the sample belongs to the ten largest clones.

Paper-wide results and their limitations: In validation, the model predicted progression to ophthalmopathy a median of about 6.5 months before onset, with about 71% sensitivity and roughly 79% specificity. Sample size was not statistically predetermined, and blinding of investigators to group allocation was not performed. Most expanded thyroid clonotypes (frequency above 0.001) were also detected in blood, suggesting blood repertoires may reflect thyroid immune responses. Ophthalmopathy was separated from stable hyperthyroidism by a 13 V-J signature model, with 85% to 90% sensitivity and about 81% specificity obtained in cross-validation and 80%/75% obtained in testing.

The rearranged segments are TRBV7-6 and TRBJ2-7; there is no confident call for the D gene. This TCR derives from a woman in her forties or fifties with Graves' hyperthyroidism that later progressed to Graves' ophthalmopathy. The sample consisted of blood. The nucleotide sequence reads TGTGCCAGCAGCTTAGGGGGTTCCAGCCCCTACGAGCAGTACTTC. It is translated as CASSLGGSSPYEQYF.